The present T cell receptor beta chain was sequenced within a study of regulatory T cells in long-lasting Graves disease. As to time point: newly diagnosed GD, antithyroid drugs for less than 3 months. Researchers made the TCR library from RNA that was extracted from PBMCs. An endocrinology department located in Xi'an, China, was where the patients came from. Nine milliliters of peripheral blood were taken and placed in EDTA tubes. The V gene's germline CDR1 is MNHEY and CDR2 SMNVEV (reference sequence). This CDR3 comprises 23 residues. The ends lost 3 bases at V and 5 bases at J; junction bases unmatched: 30. There are many counts of this clonotype. CDR3-region Arm-PCR and iRepertoire HTBI primers produced the TCR beta libraries. Using its own MiXCR run on the multiplex PCR reads, TCRdb lists one record per CDR3 protein. The sample carries 680,000 or so distinct CDR3 sequences, less than 20% recorded once.

A further study also used this sample, focusing on T cells in Graves' hyperthyroidism and ophthalmopathy.

The sequence was collected from a woman in her twenties or thirties with Graves disease. Material: peripheral blood mononuclear cells (PBMCs), obtained at new diagnosis, from a patient treated with antithyroid drugs. The chain uses TRBV27 and TRBJ2-7; 11 bases fit TRBD1. For the CDR3, the DNA is TGTGCCAGCAGTTTCCGGACAGGGGGCATTTACAGCGGGACTAGCAAGGTTTACCACGAGCAGTACTTC. Its protein is CASSFRTGGIYSGTSKVYHEQYF.